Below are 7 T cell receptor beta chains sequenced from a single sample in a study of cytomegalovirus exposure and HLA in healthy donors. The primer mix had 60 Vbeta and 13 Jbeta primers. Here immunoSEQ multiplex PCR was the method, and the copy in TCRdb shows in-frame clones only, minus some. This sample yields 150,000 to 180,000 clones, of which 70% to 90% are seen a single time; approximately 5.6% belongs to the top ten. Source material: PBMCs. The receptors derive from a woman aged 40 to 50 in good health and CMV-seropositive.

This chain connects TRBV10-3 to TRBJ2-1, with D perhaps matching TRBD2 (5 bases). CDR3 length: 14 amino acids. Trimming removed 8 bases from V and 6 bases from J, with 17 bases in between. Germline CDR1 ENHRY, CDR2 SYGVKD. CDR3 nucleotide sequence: TGTGCCATCTCCCGGGTAGAGGGCTTCAATGAGCAGTTCTTC. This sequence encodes CAISRVEGFNEQFF.

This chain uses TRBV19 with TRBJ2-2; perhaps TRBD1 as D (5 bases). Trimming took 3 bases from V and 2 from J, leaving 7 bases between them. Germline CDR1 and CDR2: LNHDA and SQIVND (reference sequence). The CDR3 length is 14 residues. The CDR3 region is CASSIRVNTGELFF. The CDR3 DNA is TGTGCCAGTAGTATCAGGGTTAACACCGGGGAGCTGTTTTTT.

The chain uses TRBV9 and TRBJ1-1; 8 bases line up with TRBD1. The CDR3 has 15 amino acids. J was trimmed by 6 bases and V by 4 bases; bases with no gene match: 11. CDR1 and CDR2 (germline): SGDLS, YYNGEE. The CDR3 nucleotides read TGTGCCAGCAGCCCCTCCGGGACAGGTCGCCCTGAAGCTTTCTTT. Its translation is CASSPSGTGRPEAFF.

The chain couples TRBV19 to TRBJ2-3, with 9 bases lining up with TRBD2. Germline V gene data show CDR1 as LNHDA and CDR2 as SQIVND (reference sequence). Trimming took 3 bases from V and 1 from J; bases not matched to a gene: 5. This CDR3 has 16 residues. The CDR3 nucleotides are TGTGCCAGTAGTATTCGGAGACTAGCGGGCACAGATACGCAGTATTTT. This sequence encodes CASSIRRLAGTDTQYF.

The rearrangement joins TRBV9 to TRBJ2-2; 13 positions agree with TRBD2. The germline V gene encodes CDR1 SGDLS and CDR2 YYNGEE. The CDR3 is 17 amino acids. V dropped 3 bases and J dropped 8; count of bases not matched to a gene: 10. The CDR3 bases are TGTGCCAGCAGCGCCCATGGACTAGCGGGAGATTGGGGGGAGCTGTTTTTT. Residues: CASSAHGLAGDWGELFF.

CDR3 in amino acids: CASSLKRVADTQYF. The CDR3 DNA reads TGTGCCAGCAGCTTAAAACGGGTTGCAGATACGCAGTATTTT. The V gene is TRBV7-8, the J gene TRBJ2-3; D is unresolved. Germline V gives CDR1 SGHVS, CDR2 FQNEAQ. V was cut by 2 bases and J by 4 bases, with 10 bases left in between. This CDR3 contains 14 residues.

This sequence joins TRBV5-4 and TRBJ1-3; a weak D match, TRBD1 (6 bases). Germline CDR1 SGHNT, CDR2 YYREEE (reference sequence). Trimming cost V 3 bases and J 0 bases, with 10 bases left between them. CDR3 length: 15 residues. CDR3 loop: CASSSQGHSGNTIYF. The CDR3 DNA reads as TGTGCCAGCAGCTCACAGGGACACTCTGGAAACACCATATATTTT. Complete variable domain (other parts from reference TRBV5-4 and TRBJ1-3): ETGVTQSPTHLIKTRGQQVTLRCSSQSGHNTVSWYQQALGQGPQFIFQYYREEENGRGNFPPRFSGLQFPNYSSELNVNALELDDSALYLCASSSQGHSGNTIYFGEGSWLTVV.